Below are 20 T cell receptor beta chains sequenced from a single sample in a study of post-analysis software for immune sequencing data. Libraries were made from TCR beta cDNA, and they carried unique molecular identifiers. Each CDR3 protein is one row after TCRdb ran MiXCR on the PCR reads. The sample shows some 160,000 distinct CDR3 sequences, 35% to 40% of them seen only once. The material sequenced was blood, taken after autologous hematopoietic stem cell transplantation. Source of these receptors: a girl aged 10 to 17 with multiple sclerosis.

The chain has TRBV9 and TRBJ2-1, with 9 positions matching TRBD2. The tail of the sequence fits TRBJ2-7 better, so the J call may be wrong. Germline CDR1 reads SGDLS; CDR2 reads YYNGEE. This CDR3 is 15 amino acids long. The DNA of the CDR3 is TGTGCCAGCAGCGTAGTAGCGGGAGAACGAAATGAGCAGTACTTC. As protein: CASSVVAGERNEQYF.

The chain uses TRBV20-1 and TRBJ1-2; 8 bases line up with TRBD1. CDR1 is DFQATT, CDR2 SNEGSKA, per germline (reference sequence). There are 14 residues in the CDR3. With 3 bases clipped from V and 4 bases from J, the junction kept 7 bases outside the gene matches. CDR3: CSARTGESSYGYTF. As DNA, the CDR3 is TGCAGTGCTAGGACAGGGGAATCCTCCTATGGCTACACCTTC.

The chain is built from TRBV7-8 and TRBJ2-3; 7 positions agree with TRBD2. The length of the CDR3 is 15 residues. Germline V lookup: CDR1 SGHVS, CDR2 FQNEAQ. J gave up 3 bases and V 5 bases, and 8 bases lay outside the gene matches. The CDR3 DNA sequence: TGTGCCAGCAGCCCTCTGGGAGGGTTGACAGATACGCAGTATTTT. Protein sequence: CASSPLGGLTDTQYF.

CDR3 protein: CASSAGLAGIATDTQYF. Written as DNA, the CDR3 is TGCGCCAGCAGCGCGGGACTAGCGGGGATCGCCACAGATACGCAGTATTTT. The gene calls are TRBV5-1 and TRBJ2-3; 13 bases line up with TRBD2. Germline values: CDR1 SGHRS, CDR2 YFSETQ. The CDR3 is 17 amino acids. Trimming at V came to 4 bases and at J to 2 bases, leaving 7 bases not matched to a gene.

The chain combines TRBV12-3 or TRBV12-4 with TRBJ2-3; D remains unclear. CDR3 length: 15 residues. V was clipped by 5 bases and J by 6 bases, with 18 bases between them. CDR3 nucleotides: TGTGCCAGCAGTCCCGCGGCGGCCTCCGCGGATACGCAGTATTTT. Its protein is CASSPAAASADTQYF.

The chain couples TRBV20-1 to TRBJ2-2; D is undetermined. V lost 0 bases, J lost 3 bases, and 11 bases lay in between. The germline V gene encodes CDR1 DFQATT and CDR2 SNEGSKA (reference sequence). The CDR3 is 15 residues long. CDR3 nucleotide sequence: TGCAGTGCTAGAGATGGGTCCAGCCACACCGGGGAGCTGTTTTTT. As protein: CSARDGSSHTGELFF.

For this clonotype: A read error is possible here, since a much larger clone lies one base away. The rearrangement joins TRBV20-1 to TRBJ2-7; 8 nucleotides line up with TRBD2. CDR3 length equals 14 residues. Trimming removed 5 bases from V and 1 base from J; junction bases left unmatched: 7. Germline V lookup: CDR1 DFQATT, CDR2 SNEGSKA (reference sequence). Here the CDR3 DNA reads TGCAGTGCTGGGGGGCCTAGCGGGTCCTACGAGCAGTACTTC. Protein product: CSAGGPSGSYEQYF.

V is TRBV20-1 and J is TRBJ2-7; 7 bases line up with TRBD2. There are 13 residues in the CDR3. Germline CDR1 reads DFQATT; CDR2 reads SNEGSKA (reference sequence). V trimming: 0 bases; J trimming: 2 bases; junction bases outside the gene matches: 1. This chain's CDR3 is CSARDGTTYEQYF. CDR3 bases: TGCAGTGCTAGAGATGGGACTACCTACGAGCAGTACTTC.

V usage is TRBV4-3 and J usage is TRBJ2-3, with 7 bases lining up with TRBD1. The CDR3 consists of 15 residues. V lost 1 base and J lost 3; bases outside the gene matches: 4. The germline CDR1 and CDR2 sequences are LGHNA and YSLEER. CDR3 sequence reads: CASSQGQDRTDTQYF. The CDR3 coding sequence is TGCGCCAGCAGCCAAGGGCAGGACAGGACAGATACGCAGTATTTT.

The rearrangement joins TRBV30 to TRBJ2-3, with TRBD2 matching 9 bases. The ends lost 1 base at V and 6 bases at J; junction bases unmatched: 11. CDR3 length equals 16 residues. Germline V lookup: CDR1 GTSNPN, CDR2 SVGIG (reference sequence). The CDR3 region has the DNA TGTGCCTGGAGTGGGGAGACTAGCGGCTCGGTCGATACGCAGTATTTT. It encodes CAWSGETSGSVDTQYF.

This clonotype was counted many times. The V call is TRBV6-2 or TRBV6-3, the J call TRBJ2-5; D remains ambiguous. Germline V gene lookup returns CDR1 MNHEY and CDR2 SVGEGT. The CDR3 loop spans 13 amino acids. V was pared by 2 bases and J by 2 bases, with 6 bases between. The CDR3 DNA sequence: TGTGCCAGCAGTTACGGCAGACAAGAGACCCAGTACTTC. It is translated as CASSYGRQETQYF.

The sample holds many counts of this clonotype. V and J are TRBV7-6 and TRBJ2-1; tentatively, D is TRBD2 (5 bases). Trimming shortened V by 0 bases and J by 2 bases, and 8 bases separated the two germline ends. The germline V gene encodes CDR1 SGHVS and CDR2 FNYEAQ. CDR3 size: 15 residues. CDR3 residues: CASSLAPSPYNEQFF. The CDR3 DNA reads TGTGCCAGCAGCTTAGCCCCTAGCCCCTACAATGAGCAGTTCTTC.

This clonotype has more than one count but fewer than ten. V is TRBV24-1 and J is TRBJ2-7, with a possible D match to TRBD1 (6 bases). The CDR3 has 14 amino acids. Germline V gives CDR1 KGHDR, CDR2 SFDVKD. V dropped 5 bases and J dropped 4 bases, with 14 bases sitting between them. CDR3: CATSVLTGGYEQYF. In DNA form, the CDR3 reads TGTGCCACCAGTGTCTTGACAGGAGGTTACGAGCAGTACTTC.

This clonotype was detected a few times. CDR3 coding DNA: TGTGCCAGCAGTTTTCGGGGTTTGGAAGGCTACACCTTC. Its protein product is CASSFRGLEGYTF. The chain combines TRBV12-3 or TRBV12-4 with TRBJ1-2; D is ambiguous. Between the trimmed V and J ends, which lost 3 bases and 8 bases, there was a span of 13 bases. This CDR3 is built from 13 residues.

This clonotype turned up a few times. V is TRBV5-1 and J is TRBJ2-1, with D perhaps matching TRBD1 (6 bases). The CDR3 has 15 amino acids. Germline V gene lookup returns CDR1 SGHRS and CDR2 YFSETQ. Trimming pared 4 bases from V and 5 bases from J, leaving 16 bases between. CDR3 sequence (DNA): TGCGCCAGCAGCCCCCCAATGGACAGCAACAATGAGCAGTTCTTC. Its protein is CASSPPMDSNNEQFF. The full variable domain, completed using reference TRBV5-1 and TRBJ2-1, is KAGVTQTPRYLIKTRGQQVTLSCSPISGHRSVSWYQQTPGQGLQFLFEYFSETQRNKGNFPGRFSGRQFSNSRSEMNVSTLELGDSALYLCASSPPMDSNNEQFFGPGTRLTVL.

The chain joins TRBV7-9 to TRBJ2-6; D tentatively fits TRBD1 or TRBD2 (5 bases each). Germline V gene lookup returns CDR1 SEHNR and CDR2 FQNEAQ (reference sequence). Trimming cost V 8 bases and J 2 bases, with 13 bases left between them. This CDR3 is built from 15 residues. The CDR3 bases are TGTGCCAGCCAAATGTCGGGGCCTGGGGCCAACGTCCTGACTTTC. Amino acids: CASQMSGPGANVLTF.

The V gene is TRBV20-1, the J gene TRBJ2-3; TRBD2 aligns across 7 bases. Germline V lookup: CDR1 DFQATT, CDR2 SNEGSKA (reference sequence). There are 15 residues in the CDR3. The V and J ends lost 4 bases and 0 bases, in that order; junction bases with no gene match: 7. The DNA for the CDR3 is TGCAGTGCTACCCCTTTTAGCGGGAGCACAGATACGCAGTATTTT. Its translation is CSATPFSGSTDTQYF.

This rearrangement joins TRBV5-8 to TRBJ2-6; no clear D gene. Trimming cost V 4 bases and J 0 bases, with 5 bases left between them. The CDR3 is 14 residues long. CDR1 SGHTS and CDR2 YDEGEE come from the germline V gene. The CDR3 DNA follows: TGTGCCAGCAGCCAATACTCTGGGGCCAACGTCCTGACTTTC. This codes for CASSQYSGANVLTF.

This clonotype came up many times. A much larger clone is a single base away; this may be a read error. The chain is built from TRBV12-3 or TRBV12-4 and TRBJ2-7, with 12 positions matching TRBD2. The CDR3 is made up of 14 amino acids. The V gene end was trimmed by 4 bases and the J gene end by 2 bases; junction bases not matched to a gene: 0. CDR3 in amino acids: CASSWTSGTYEQYF. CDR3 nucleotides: TGTGCCAGCAGTTGGACTAGCGGGACCTACGAGCAGTACTTC.

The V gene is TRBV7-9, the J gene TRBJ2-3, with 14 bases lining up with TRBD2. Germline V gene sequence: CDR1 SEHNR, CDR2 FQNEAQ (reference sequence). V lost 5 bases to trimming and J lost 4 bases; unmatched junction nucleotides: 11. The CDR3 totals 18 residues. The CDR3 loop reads CASSAIGLGLAGADTQYF. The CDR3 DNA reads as TGTGCCAGCAGCGCCATTGGCCTGGGACTAGCGGGAGCAGATACGCAGTATTTT. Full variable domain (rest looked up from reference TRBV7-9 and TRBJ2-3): DTGVSQNPRHKITKRGQNVTFRCDPISEHNRLYWYRQTLGQGPEFLTYFQNEAQLEKSRLLSDRFSAERPKGSFSTLEIQRTEQGDSAMYLCASSAIGLGLAGADTQYFGPGTRLTVL.